This T cell receptor (beta chain) was retrieved from a study of OX40 agonist ivuxolimab in advanced cancers. Study in general: Treatment of patients was with ivuxolimab, an agonistic anti-OX40 (CD134) antibody. Patients were roughly 81% male with ages roughly 20 to 80, mean approximately 58.

Trimming cost V 10 bases and J 2 bases, with 14 bases left between them. The CDR3 spans 13 residues. Germline CDR1 MDHEN, CDR2 SYDVKM. Points from the study as a whole: With doses of 0.1-3.0 mg/kg, partial responders showed among the lowest clonal expansion.

Clones were sequenced by immunoSEQ multiplex PCR, and TCRdb holds only the in-frame ones, with some missing. This table has approximately 54,000 clones, approximately 91% appearing once. A note on this clone: Its antigen is unidentified.

The sequence was obtained from an adult with an advanced solid tumor such as melanoma, head and neck, liver or kidney cancer. The sample consisted of CD4+ or CD8+ T cells sorted from blood, taken in a trial of the OX40 agonist ivuxolimab. J is TRBJ1-2 and V is TRBV28; D perhaps matches TRBD1 (6 bases). The CDR3 spells CATSGQNNYGYTF. The CDR3 DNA sequence: TGTGCCACCTCAGGACAGAACAACTATGGCTACACCTTC.